This entry is about one T cell receptor (beta chain). What it binds is unknown. CD45RO-negative, CCR7-selected cells formed the naive CD8 fraction, which excluded terminally differentiated effector memory CD45RA+ cells. Adults of Caucasian background living in Nashville, Tennessee made up all donors. These data come from a study of shared clonotypes between healthy human individuals. Overall study: Researchers assigned three CD4 naive, three CD4 memory, two CD8 naive and one CD8 memory plate to each donor.

Some clones are missing from TCRdb's copy, which holds only in-frame ones; the method was immunoSEQ multiplex PCR. The profile covers about 2.1 million clones, with 85% to 95% appearing a single time and under 2% taken by the ten largest. Whole-study findings and limits: Clonotypes which were not shared had lower generation probabilities than clonotypes that all four donors shared.

The CDR3 is 14 residues long. Germline-derived CDR1 and CDR2 are SGDLS and YYNGEE. Trimming left V 0 bases short and J 3 bases short, with 9 bases between. The chain carries TRBV9 and TRBJ1-1; a possible D gene is TRBD1 (6 bases). The sample taken for sequencing was naive CD8+ T cells from PBMCs. The TCR was taken from a man in his late teens or twenties in good health. Some clones in this sample may be carry-over from other donors' samples. The CDR3 DNA reads TGTGCCAGCAGCGTAGACAGGGTGGACACTGAAGCTTTCTTT. Its translation is CASSVDRVDTEAFF.